This T cell receptor (beta chain) was sequenced in a study of control samples from healthy donors and cancer patients. The assay was immunoSEQ multiplex PCR, and TCRdb's table has in-frame clones only and misses some. Among tens of thousands of clones listed, roughly nine tenths were seen once. V gave up 2 bases and J gave up 2 bases; unmatched junction bases: 4. Germline CDR1 and CDR2: SGHNT and YYREEE (reference sequence). The CDR3 is 15 residues long. Sequences were obtained from PBMCs. The chain joins TRBV5-4 to TRBJ1-3, with TRBD1 identical over 7 bases. The clonotype was recovered from a man aged 40-49 years with colorectal cancer. CDR3 sequence (DNA): TGTGCCAGCAGCTTCGGTGGGACAGCTGGAAACACCATATATTTT. As protein: CASSFGGTAGNTIYF.